This passage covers 22 T cell receptor beta chains from one sample sequenced in a study of T cell clonotyping in hematopoietic cell transplantation (dated by TCRdb to the early 2020s). Library creation used the immunoSEQ multiplex PCR assay. TCRdb took this table from immuneACCESS and kept in-frame rearrangements with V and J called. Such tables lack part of the clones; where checked against another copy, unresolved V genes explain under half of the gap, and the rest is unexplained. This sample holds some 9,700 clones; 97% were observed only once. 2.4% of the sample is in the top ten clones. In the paper's terms, the time point label means: 100 days after allo-HCT. The input for sequencing was peripheral blood mononuclear cells, taken 100 days after allogeneic stem cell transplant. These receptors all stem from a male patient in his sixties or seventies who had an allogeneic stem cell transplant from a related donor, so the T cells may come from the graft donor. Some clones in this sample may be carry-over from other donors' samples.

The V gene is TRBV9, the J gene TRBJ1-2; maybe TRBD1 (6 bases). Trimming took off 3 bases at V and 7 bases at J, with 13 bases between the two ends. The CDR3 is 13 amino acids. Germline CDR1 SGDLS, CDR2 YYNGEE. CDR3: CASSGGQKFGYTF. The CDR3 coding sequence is TGTGCCAGCAGCGGTGGACAGAAATTTGGCTACACCTTC.

The chain has TRBV5-6 and TRBJ1-6; no reliable D call. The germline V and J ends were trimmed by 0 bases and 3 bases, with 7 bases remaining between them. Looked up from germline, CDR1 is SGHDT and CDR2 is YYEEEE. The CDR3 totals 15 residues. The CDR3 nucleotides read TGTGCCAGCAGCTTGGGGGTCAACTATAATTCACCCCTCCACTTT. Its protein product is CASSLGVNYNSPLHF.

This clone has only one observation. CDR3 nucleotide sequence: TGCGCCAGCAGCCAAGTTGACAGTACTGGGGAGACCCAGTACTTC. The encoded protein is CASSQVDSTGETQYF. The chain uses TRBV4-1 and TRBJ2-5; TRBD1 is a possible D gene (5 bases). V was clipped by 1 base and J by 5 bases, with 14 bases between them. CDR1 is MGHRA, CDR2 YSYEKL, per germline. CDR3 length: 15 amino acids.

This chain links TRBV7-6 with TRBJ2-7; D is uncertain. Trimming left V 2 bases short and J 3 bases short, with 8 bases between. The CDR3 sequence is 13 residues long. Germline V gene data show CDR1 as SGHVS and CDR2 as FNYEAQ. CDR3 DNA sequence: TGTGCCAGCAGCTTATTCGCCGACTACGAGCAGTACTTC. Translating it yields CASSLFADYEQYF.

V usage is TRBV27 and J usage is TRBJ1-1, with 8 nucleotides matching TRBD1. From germline, CDR1 is MNHEY and CDR2 SMNVEV (reference sequence). This CDR3 region has 12 residues. With 6 bases clipped from V and 7 bases from J, the junction kept 4 bases outside the gene matches. CDR3 coding DNA: TGTGCCAGCAGAGACAGGGGCCGTGAAGCTTTCTTT. It is translated as CASRDRGREAFF.

This chain connects TRBV10-3 to TRBJ1-1, with D unclear. In germline, CDR1 is ENHRY, CDR2 SYGVKD. The CDR3 is made up of 15 amino acids. V lost 2 bases and J lost 1, with 11 bases in between. CDR3 coding DNA: TGTGCCATCAGTGAGCGGGGAGAGGGGAACACTGAAGCTTTCTTT. This encodes CAISERGEGNTEAFF.

V is TRBV7-2 and J is TRBJ2-5; 13 nucleotides line up with TRBD2. V dropped 5 bases and J dropped 6; count of bases not matched to a gene: 9. The CDR3 is 16 amino acids. The germline gives CDR1 SGHTA, CDR2 FQGNSA. The CDR3 DNA reads TGTGCCAGCAGCCCGGGTGGACTAGCGGGGGCAAAGACCCAGTACTTC. Translation gives CASSPGGLAGAKTQYF.

The rearrangement uses TRBV19 and TRBJ1-5; TRBD1 aligns across 8 bases. CDR1 and CDR2 from the germline V gene are LNHDA and SQIVND (reference sequence). The CDR3 totals 17 residues. With V trimmed by 5 bases and J by 9 bases, 18 bases remained unmatched. CDR3 protein: CASSPVRNGQGKGPQHF. The DNA of the CDR3 is TGTGCCAGTAGTCCCGTCCGAAATGGACAGGGTAAAGGGCCCCAGCATTTT.

The chain combines TRBV28 with TRBJ1-5; 9 nucleotides agree with TRBD1. CDR1 MDHEN and CDR2 SYDVKM come from the germline V gene. The J segment lost 7 bases and the V segment lost 4 bases, leaving 5 bases of the junction unmatched. The CDR3 contains 14 residues. The CDR3 coding sequence is TGTGCCAGCAGTTCCGGACAGGGGAGACAGCCCCAGCATTTT. Residues: CASSSGQGRQPQHF. The full variable domain, completed using reference TRBV28 and TRBJ1-5, is DVKVTQSSRYLVKRTGEKVFLECVQDMDHENMFWYRQDPGLGLRLIYFSYDVKMKEKGDIPEGYSVSREKKERFSLILESASTNQTSMYLCASSSGQGRQPQHFGDGTRLSIL.

The J gene is TRBJ2-5, the V gene TRBV7-3, with D perhaps TRBD2 (5 bases). Trimming cost V 1 base and J 5 bases, with 11 bases left between them. CDR3 size: 14 residues. Germline values: CDR1 SGHTA, CDR2 FQGTGA. Here the CDR3 reads CASSLSRPGETQYF. The CDR3 nucleotides read TGTGCCAGCAGCTTAAGTCGCCCGGGGGAGACCCAGTACTTC.

This rearrangement joins TRBV2 to TRBJ2-5; D gene uncertain. The CDR3 extends over 13 amino acids. Germline V CDR1 and CDR2: SNHLY, FYNNEI. V was trimmed by 4 bases and J by 3 bases, leaving 9 bases between them. The CDR3 nucleotides are TGTGCCAGCAGTGGGCCGGATAAAGAGACCCAGTACTTC. Amino acids: CASSGPDKETQYF.

This chain connects TRBV5-4 to TRBJ1-6; 7 bases are a match to TRBD1. Trimming at V came to 0 bases and at J to 8 bases, leaving 2 bases not matched to a gene. There are 14 residues in the CDR3. Germline CDR1 reads SGHNT; CDR2 reads YYREEE (reference sequence). This CDR3 is CASSLDRGYSPLHF. The CDR3 nucleotides are TGTGCCAGCAGCTTGGACAGGGGTTATTCACCCCTCCACTTT.

The chain is built from TRBV4-3 and TRBJ1-3; D is perhaps TRBD1 (5 bases). The CDR3 spans 16 residues. Trimming took off 4 bases at V and 0 bases at J, with 13 bases between the two ends. Germline V CDR1 and CDR2: LGHNA, YSLEER. The CDR3 region has the DNA TGCGCCAGCAGCCCCGGACACTTCGACTCTGGAAACACCATATATTTT. This codes for CASSPGHFDSGNTIYF.

The chain joins TRBV7-2 to TRBJ1-1, with unresolved D. Looked up from germline, CDR1 is SGHTA and CDR2 is FQGNSA. The CDR3 length is 15 residues. Trimming removed 1 base from V and 2 bases from J, with 11 bases in between. CDR3 coding DNA: TGTGCCAGCAGCTTAGTAAGCGACGGAAACACTGAAGCTTTCTTT. Translating it yields CASSLVSDGNTEAFF.

This sequence joins TRBV5-4 and TRBJ2-3, with D hard to call. There are 13 residues in the CDR3. Germline V gives CDR1 SGHNT, CDR2 YYREEE (reference sequence). Trimming stripped 0 bases from V and 1 base from J, with 3 bases between. As DNA, the CDR3 is TGTGCCAGCAGCTTGGGGGGCACAGATACGCAGTATTTT. Its protein is CASSLGGTDTQYF.

The chain uses TRBV9 and TRBJ1-2; 8 nucleotides line up with TRBD1. This CDR3 spans 15 amino acids. Trimming removed 1 base from V and 2 bases from J; junction bases left unmatched: 4. Looked up from germline, CDR1 is SGDLS and CDR2 is YYNGEE. DNA for the CDR3: TGTGCCAGCAGCGTAAAAGCAGGGGGCAACTATGGCTACACCTTC. Protein: CASSVKAGGNYGYTF.

The chain employs TRBV6-5 and TRBJ2-1, with unresolved D. V shed 5 bases and J shed 0 bases, with 11 bases lying between them. CDR1 is MNHEY and CDR2 is SVGAGI in the germline V gene. CDR3 length equals 15 residues. The CDR3 bases are TGTGCCAGCAGTGCCTTGCGGAGCTCCTACAATGAGCAGTTCTTC. This gives the protein CASSALRSSYNEQFF.

This clone was seen only once. The chain uses TRBV28 and TRBJ2-7, with TRBD1 identical over 9 bases. The germline gives CDR1 MDHEN, CDR2 SYDVKM. The CDR3 runs to 16 residues. The trim removed 7 bases at V and 1 base at J, leaving 11 bases unmatched. CDR3: CASTGPGTGLSYEQYF. DNA for the CDR3: TGTGCCAGCACCGGACCCGGGACAGGGTTATCCTACGAGCAGTACTTC.

The rearrangement joins TRBV6-1 to TRBJ2-7; perhaps TRBD2 as D (7 bases). From germline, CDR1 is MNHNS and CDR2 SASEGT. V was cut by 6 bases and J by 2 bases, with 14 bases left in between. The CDR3 loop spans 14 amino acids. The CDR3 DNA reads TGTGCCAGCAGCCCGACCGGGGGGCCCTACGAGCAGTACTTC. Translated, it gives CASSPTGGPYEQYF.

The V and J genes are TRBV6-4 and TRBJ2-1; D may correspond to TRBD1 or TRBD2 (5 bases each). The CDR3 loop spans 13 amino acids. Looked up from germline, CDR1 is MRHNA and CDR2 is SNTAGT. Trimming shortened V by 5 bases and J by 7 bases, and 12 bases separated the two germline ends. The CDR3 loop is CASSIYEGNEQFF. The CDR3 DNA reads TGTGCCAGCAGTATCTACGAGGGGAATGAGCAGTTCTTC.

This clone was seen once. This chain uses TRBV7-9 with TRBJ2-1; tentatively, D is TRBD2 (6 bases). Per germline, CDR1 SEHNR and CDR2 FQNEAQ (reference sequence). The germline V and J ends were trimmed by 5 bases and 10 bases, with 18 bases remaining between them. This CDR3 has 14 residues. The DNA for the CDR3 is TGTGCCAGCAGCGAGTTAGCGGCCTCAGGAGAGCAGTTCTTC. Its translation: CASSELAASGEQFF.

This sequence joins TRBV2 and TRBJ2-7, with 13 bases aligning to TRBD2. The CDR3 contains 18 residues. The J segment lost 2 bases and the V segment lost 4 bases, leaving 11 bases of the junction unmatched. The V gene's germline CDR1 is SNHLY and CDR2 FYNNEI. CDR3 region: CASSGDGLAGVPAYEQYF. Here the CDR3 DNA reads TGTGCCAGCAGTGGAGACGGACTAGCGGGGGTCCCCGCCTACGAGCAGTACTTC.